A selection of T cell receptor beta chains follows, all from one sample in a study of OX40 agonist ivuxolimab in advanced cancers. Only in-frame clones appear in the TCRdb table, and some are missing; sequencing was by immunoSEQ multiplex PCR. Of 35,000 to 45,000 clones listed, roughly four fifths were seen once; the top ten hold approximately 22%. Material: CD4+ or CD8+ T cells sorted from blood, obtained in a trial of the OX40 agonist ivuxolimab. These receptors came from an adult with an advanced solid tumor such as melanoma, head and neck, liver or kidney cancer. Each CDR3 is given with its conserved first and last residue.

J: TRBJ2-5
V: TRBV27
CDR3: CASSPGLAGEKETQYF

J: TRBJ2-4
V: TRBV28
CDR3: CASSLRDTWNIQYF

J: TRBJ1-2
V: TRBV28
CDR3: CATAMGVSYGYTF

J: TRBJ2-7
V: TRBV4-1
CDR3: CASSQGPGYEQYF

J: TRBJ2-5
V: TRBV5-4
CDR3: CASSFGGANSHF

J: TRBJ2-1
V: TRBV30
CDR3: CAWSVPGTSGSDEQFF

J: TRBJ2-7
V: TRBV27
CDR3: CASSSDGRGYEQYF

J: TRBJ1-1
V: TRBV19
CDR3: CASTLGGPTMNTEAFF

J: TRBJ2-7
V: TRBV27
CDR3: CASSPGQVYEQYF

J: TRBJ1-4
V: TRBV15
CDR3: CATSRDGGLGEKLFF

J: TRBJ2-1
V: TRBV5-6
CDR3: CASSLGADVDEQFF

J: TRBJ2-7
V: TRBV5-1
CDR3: CASRQGPEQYF

J: TRBJ1-1
V: TRBV19
CDR3: CASSMASRGTEAFF

J: TRBJ2-3
V: TRBV7-2
CDR3: CASSNSGSSTDTQYF

J: TRBJ1-4
V: TRBV4-1
CDR3: CASSSVGAEKLFF

J: TRBJ2-2
V: TRBV11-3
CDR3: CASSPPQGSGELFF

J: TRBJ1-6
V: TRBV7-3
CDR3: CASSLPLAGMISYNSPLHF

J: TRBJ2-5
V: TRBV10-3
CDR3: CAISGSNVGQETQYF

J: TRBJ2-7
V: TRBV19
CDR3: CASSVSVTYEQYF

J: TRBJ1-2
V: TRBV9
CDR3: CASSAHQDRGHDGYTF

J: TRBJ2-1
V: TRBV29-1
CDR3: CSVEELSGVRYNEQFF

J: TRBJ2-7
V: TRBV4-1
CDR3: CASSQVGTGTPYEQYF

J: TRBJ1-5
V: TRBV4-1
CDR3: CASSQGPSSNQPQHF

J: TRBJ1-2
V: TRBV4-1
CDR3: CASSQEQGGGYTF

J: TRBJ2-3
V: TRBV9
CDR3: CASSVGRGGSNTDTQYF

J: TRBJ2-2
V: TRBV27
CDR3: CASTRLPNTGELFF

J: TRBJ1-1
V: TRBV27
CDR3: CASWGGEGYTEAFF

J: TRBJ2-7
V: TRBV27
CDR3: CASSMGLAGLGEQYF

J: TRBJ2-7
V: TRBV11-2
CDR3: CASSPVGLAGDEQYF

J: TRBJ2-7
V: TRBV19
CDR3: CASSIRGTGNLQDLEQYF

J: TRBJ2-1
V: TRBV7-7
CDR3: CASSLAPGVANEQFF

J: TRBJ2-5
V: TRBV21-1
CDR3: CASSKWAGGETQYF

J: TRBJ1-6
V: TRBV2
CDR3: CASPDSTRMDSPLHF

J: TRBJ2-7
V: TRBV19
CDR3: CASSGITYEQYF

J: TRBJ2-3
V: TRBV6-5
CDR3: CASSYSGRGGTDTQYF

J: TRBJ2-7
V: TRBV4-3
CDR3: CASSPQRAYEQYF

J: TRBJ1-4
V: TRBV2
CDR3: CASSGPAPDRGIPSANEKLFF

J: TRBJ2-7
V: TRBV28
CDR3: CASSRNYEQYF

J: TRBJ1-1
V: TRBV13
CDR3: CASSLGVNEGVSAFF

J: TRBJ2-1
V: TRBV19
CDR3: CASSEGDPYNEQFF

J: TRBJ2-7
V: TRBV13
CDR3: CASSFRGSGEQYF

J: TRBJ2-7
V: TRBV7-3
CDR3: CASSLIPLLAGAYEQYF

J: TRBJ1-5
V: TRBV28
CDR3: CASTPPGVTWRDQPQHF

J: TRBJ1-1
V: TRBV30
CDR3: CAWILNTEAFF

J: TRBJ2-7
V: TRBV2
CDR3: CASSEYGTGVTYEQYF

J: TRBJ2-1
V: TRBV6-6
CDR3: CASNEGGQAADEQFF

J: TRBJ2-2
V: TRBV5-1
CDR3: CASSLVTGGIYTGELFF

J: TRBJ2-7
V: TRBV5-6
CDR3: CASSVRDRNEYEQYF

J: TRBJ2-5
V: TRBV7-9
CDR3: CASSFREGQETQYF

J: TRBJ2-3
V: TRBV7-8
CDR3: CASSLGWITDTQYF

J: TRBJ2-3
V: TRBV4-3
CDR3: CASSQDGGDTQYF

J: TRBJ1-5
V: TRBV7-9
CDR3: CASTLGGDQPQHF

J: TRBJ2-2
V: TRBV29-1
CDR3: CSVGGGQGQYSGELFF

J: TRBJ2-1
V: TRBV21-1
CDR3: CASSKEAGMYNEQFF

J: TRBJ1-4
V: TRBV7-3
CDR3: CASSATGGVNEKLFF

J: TRBJ1-1
V: TRBV5-4
CDR3: CAGLTGPEAFF

J: TRBJ2-2
V: TRBV27
CDR3: CASSWSGSRFFAGELFF